The sequence of this T cell receptor (beta chain) was determined in a study of T-cell reconstitution after alpha-beta-depleted transplantation in children. Using unique molecular identifiers, the investigators prepared the TCRbeta library. TCRdb ran MiXCR on the PCR reads and lists one entry per CDR3 protein. The profile covers about 540,000 distinct CDR3 sequences, with roughly 18% appearing a single time and around 3.3% taken by the ten largest. The CDR3 length is 18 residues. V lost 4 bases and J 1 base, leaving 20 bases between the germline ends. The V gene's germline CDR1 is SGHVS and CDR2 FQNEAQ. This clonotype was detected only a few times.

The specimen comprised PBMCs from the stem cell graft donor, sampled from the stem cell graft. The chain couples TRBV7-8 to TRBJ2-1; weak D call: TRBD1 (7 bases). This TCR derives from a human donor who donated a stem cell graft to a child with acute lymphoblastic leukemia. The CDR3 protein is CASSSTGAAGGSYNEQFF. In DNA form, the CDR3 reads TGTGCCAGCAGCTCCACAGGGGCCGCTGGGGGGTCCTACAATGAGCAGTTCTTC.